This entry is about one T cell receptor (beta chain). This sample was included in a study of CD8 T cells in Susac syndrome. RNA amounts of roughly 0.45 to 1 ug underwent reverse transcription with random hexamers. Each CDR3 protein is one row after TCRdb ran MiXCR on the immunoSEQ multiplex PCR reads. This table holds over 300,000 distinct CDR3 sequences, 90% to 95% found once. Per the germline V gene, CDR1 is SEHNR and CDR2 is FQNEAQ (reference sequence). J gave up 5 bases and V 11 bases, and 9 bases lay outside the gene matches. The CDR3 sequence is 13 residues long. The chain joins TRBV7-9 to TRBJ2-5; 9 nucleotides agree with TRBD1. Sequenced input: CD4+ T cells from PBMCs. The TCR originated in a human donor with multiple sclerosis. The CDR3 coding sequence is TGTGCCTTCAGGTCCGGGACAGGGGAGACCCAGTACTTC. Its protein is CAFRSGTGETQYF. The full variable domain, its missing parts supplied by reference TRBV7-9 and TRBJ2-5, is DTGVSQNPRHKITKRGQNVTFRCDPISEHNRLYWYRQTLGQGPEFLTYFQNEAQLEKSRLLSDRFSAERPKGSFSTLEIQRTEQGDSAMYLCAFRSGTGETQYFGPGTRLLVL.